The sequence of this TCR beta chain was determined in a study of T cells after yellow fever vaccination. This clonotype was counted between two and nine times. Between the trimmed V and J ends, which lost 4 bases and 5 bases, there was a span of 7 bases. CDR1 and CDR2 (germline): SNHLY, FYNNEI. This CDR3 spans 12 amino acids. MiXCR, run by TCRdb on the 5' RACE reads, gives a single entry per CDR3 protein. The repertoire has hundreds of thousands of distinct CDR3 sequences, approximately 13% of them found once; the top ten carry over 11%. The rearrangement links TRBV2 to TRBJ2-3; D remains unclear. The source material was PBMCs, sampled on the day of the yellow fever booster vaccination. The TCR was taken from a man aged 25-45 years who received the YFV17D yellow fever vaccine. The CDR3 spells CASSGDVDTQYF. Here the CDR3 DNA reads TGTGCCAGCAGTGGGGATGTAGATACGCAGTATTTT.